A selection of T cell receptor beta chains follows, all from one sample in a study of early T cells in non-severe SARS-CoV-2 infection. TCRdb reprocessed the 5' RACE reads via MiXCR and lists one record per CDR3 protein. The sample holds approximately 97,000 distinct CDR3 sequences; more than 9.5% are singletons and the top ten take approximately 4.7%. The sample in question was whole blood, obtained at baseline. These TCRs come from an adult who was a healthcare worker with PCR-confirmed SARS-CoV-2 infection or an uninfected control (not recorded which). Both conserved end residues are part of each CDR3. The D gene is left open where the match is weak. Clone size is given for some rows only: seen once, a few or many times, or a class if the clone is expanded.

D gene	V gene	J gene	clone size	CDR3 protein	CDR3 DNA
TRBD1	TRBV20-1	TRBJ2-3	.	CSAPDRGGMDTQYF	TGCAGTGCCCCGGACAGGGGGGGCATGGATACGCAGTATTTT
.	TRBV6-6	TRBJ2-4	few	CASSLLGGVLAKNIQYF	TGTGCCAGCAGTCTCCTTGGAGGGGTTCTGGCCAAAAACATTCAGTACTTC
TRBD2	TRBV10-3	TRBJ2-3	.	CAISQPSGGAIDTQYF	TGTGCCATCAGCCAGCCCAGCGGGGGGGCGATAGATACGCAGTATTTT
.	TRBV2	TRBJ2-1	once	CASSEGVGGPRGPAYNEQFF	TGTGCCAGCAGTGAGGGAGTGGGGGGCCCGCGTGGCCCCGCATACAATGAGCAGTTCTTC
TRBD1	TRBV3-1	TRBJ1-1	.	CTSSFRQGGTEAFF	TGTACCAGCAGCTTCAGACAGGGGGGCACTGAAGCTTTCTTT
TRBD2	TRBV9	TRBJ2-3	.	CASSSGLAAGGGTDTQYF	TGTGCCAGCAGCTCAGGACTAGCGGCCGGTGGAGGCACAGATACGCAGTATTTT
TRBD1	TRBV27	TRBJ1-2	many	CASSPLSGDRAKIGDGYTF	TGTGCCAGCAGTCCCCTCAGTGGGGACAGGGCCAAGATCGGGGATGGCTACACCTTC
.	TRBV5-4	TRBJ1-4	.	CASSSRSLKLFF	TGTGCCAGCAGCTCACGATCTCTTAAACTGTTTTTT
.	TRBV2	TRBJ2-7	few	CASSPTHYEQYF	TGTGCCAGCAGTCCGACACACTACGAGCAGTACTTC
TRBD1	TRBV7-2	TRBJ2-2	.	CASSWDRRAGELFF	TGTGCCAGCAGCTGGGACAGGCGGGCCGGGGAGCTGTTTTTT
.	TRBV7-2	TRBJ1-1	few	CASSLTGRASEAFF	TGTGCCAGCAGCTTAACGGGGCGGGCGTCCGAAGCTTTCTTT
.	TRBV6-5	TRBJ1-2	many	CASSYSSRIPTYYGYTF	TGTGCCAGCAGTTACTCGAGCCGGATCCCTACTTACTATGGCTACACCTTC
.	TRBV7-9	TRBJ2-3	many	CASSVGEHTQYF	TGTGCCAGCAGCGTCGGGGAGCATACGCAGTATTTT
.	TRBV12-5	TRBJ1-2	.	CASGPKTPIAYGYTF	TGTGCTAGTGGTCCCAAGACACCGATCGCCTATGGCTACACCTTC
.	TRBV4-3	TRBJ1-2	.	CASSQDTGIFGYTF	TGCGCCAGCAGCCAAGATACCGGGATCTTTGGCTACACCTTC
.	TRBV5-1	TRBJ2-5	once	CASCLGLILETQYF	TGCGCCAGCTGCCTGGGGCTCATTTTAGAGACCCAGTACTTC
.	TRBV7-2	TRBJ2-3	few	CASSPRPVTDTQYF	TGTGCCAGCAGTCCCAGGCCGGTCACAGATACGCAGTATTTT
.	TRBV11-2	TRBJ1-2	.	CASSDYDRGLHYTF	TGTGCCAGCAGCGATTACGATCGTGGGTTACACTACACCTTC
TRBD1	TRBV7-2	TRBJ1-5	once	CASSRDREFNQPQHF	TGTGCCAGCAGCCGGGACAGGGAGTTCAATCAGCCCCAGCATTTT
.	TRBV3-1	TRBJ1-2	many	CASSPYGGVGYGYTF	TGTGCCAGCAGCCCATACGGCGGGGTGGGCTATGGCTACACCTTC
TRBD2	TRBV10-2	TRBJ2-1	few	CASSLAGGNNEQFF	TGCGCCAGCAGCCTAGCGGGAGGGAACAATGAGCAGTTCTTC
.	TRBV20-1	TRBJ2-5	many	CSAGQTQETQYF	TGCAGTGCCGGACAGACCCAAGAGACCCAGTACTTC
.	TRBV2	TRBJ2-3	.	CASRTGTQLSYF	TGTGCCAGCAGAACCGGGACCCAGCTCTCATATTTT
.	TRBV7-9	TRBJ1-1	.	CASSFGSDTEAFF	TGTGCCAGCAGCTTCGGCAGCGACACTGAAGCTTTCTTT
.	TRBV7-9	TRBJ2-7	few	CASVGPGGYEQYF	.
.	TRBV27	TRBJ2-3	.	CASSPQAGLLTDTQYF	TGTGCCAGCAGCCCACAGGCGGGGCTACTCACAGATACGCAGTATTTT
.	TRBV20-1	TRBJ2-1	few	CSARDPAGSYNEQFF	TGCAGTGCTAGAGACCCCGCGGGCTCCTACAATGAGCAGTTCTTC
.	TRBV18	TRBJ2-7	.	CASSPRGRYEQYF	TGTGCCAGCTCACCCCGCGGGCGCTACGAGCAGTACTTC
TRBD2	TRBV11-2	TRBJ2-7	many	CASSTSGISYEQYF	TGTGCCAGCAGCACCAGCGGGATCTCCTACGAGCAGTACTTC
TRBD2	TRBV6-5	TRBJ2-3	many	CASSYSAGGITDTQYF	TGTGCCAGCAGTTACTCGGCGGGGGGAATCACAGATACGCAGTATTTT
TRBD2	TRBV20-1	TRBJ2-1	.	CSARRQRGGNEQFF	TGCAGTGCCAGACGACAGCGGGGTGGCAATGAGCAGTTCTTC
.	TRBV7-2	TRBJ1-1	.	CASSPYRPSPEAFF	TGTGCCAGCAGCCCATATCGACCTTCCCCTGAAGCTTTCTTT
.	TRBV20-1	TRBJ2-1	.	CSARATGATTVYNEQFF	TGCAGTGCTAGGGCGACCGGGGCCACCACAGTTTACAATGAGCAGTTCTTC
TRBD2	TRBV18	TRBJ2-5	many	CASSPGLAGGPSSETQYF	TGTGCCAGCTCACCGGGACTAGCGGGAGGGCCCTCGTCAGAGACCCAGTACTTC
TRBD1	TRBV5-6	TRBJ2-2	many	CASSPAGGYGELFF	TGTGCCAGCAGCCCAGCAGGGGGCTACGGGGAGCTGTTTTTT
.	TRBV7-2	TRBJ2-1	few	CASSRDGGRGNEQFF	TGTGCCAGCAGCCGAGACGGGGGGCGCGGCAATGAGCAGTTCTTC